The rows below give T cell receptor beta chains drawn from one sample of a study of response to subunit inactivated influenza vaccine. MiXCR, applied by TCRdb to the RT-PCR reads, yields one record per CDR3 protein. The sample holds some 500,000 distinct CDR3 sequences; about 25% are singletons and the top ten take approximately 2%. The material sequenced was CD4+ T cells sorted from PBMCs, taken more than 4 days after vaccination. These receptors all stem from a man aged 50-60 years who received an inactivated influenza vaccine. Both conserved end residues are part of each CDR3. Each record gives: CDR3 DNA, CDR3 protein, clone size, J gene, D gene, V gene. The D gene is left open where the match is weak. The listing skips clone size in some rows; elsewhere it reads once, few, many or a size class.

TGTGCCAGCAGTTACGACCGGGGGTTTTTCTCCTACGAGCAGTACTTC,CASSYDRGFFSYEQYF,few,TRBJ2-7,-,TRBV6-5
TGTGCCAGCAGCCGAGAGACAGGGTTGGGGTCTAGCGGGAGTTACGAGCAGTACTTC,CASSRETGLGSSGSYEQYF,-,TRBJ2-7,TRBD2,TRBV4-2
TGCAGCGTTGAAGAACAGTTGAACACTGAAGCTTTCTTT,CSVEEQLNTEAFF,few,TRBJ1-1,-,TRBV29-1
TGTGCCAGCACCTCTCTAGCGGGATCTTCCCCCTACGAGCAGTACTTC,CASTSLAGSSPYEQYF,-,TRBJ2-7,TRBD2,TRBV3-1
TGTGCCAGCAGCTCCAGACAGGGGTTATTGGAAAAACTGTTTTTT,CASSSRQGLLEKLFF,-,TRBJ1-4,TRBD1,TRBV7-2
TGCAGGGACTTGGCCGGGGAAGGTTTTAACTATGGCTACACCTTC,CRDLAGEGFNYGYTF,-,TRBJ1-2,-,TRBV29-1
TGTGCCAGCAGCTTAGCCGGGACCCCTAGCACAGATACGCAGTATTTT,CASSLAGTPSTDTQYF,-,TRBJ2-3,-,TRBV7-2
TGTGCCAGCAGTTTCGGCACCCGGGAAGAAAAACTGTTTTTT,CASSFGTREEKLFF,many,TRBJ1-4,-,TRBV12-3/TRBV12-4
TGTGCCAGCAGCTTTAGGACAGGGGGAAACATTCAGTACTTC,CASSFRTGGNIQYF,-,TRBJ2-4,TRBD1,TRBV11-1
TGTGCCACCCTTAGGGGGACAGGGGCATACAATGAGCAGTTCTTC,CATLRGTGAYNEQFF,-,TRBJ2-1,TRBD1,TRBV10-3
TGTGCCACCAGTGATGGCGGTCCCGGGACAAACAATGAGCAGTTCTTC,CATSDGGPGTNNEQFF,few,TRBJ2-1,-,TRBV24-1
TGTGCCAGCAGCTTAGGTTTTACAGATACGCAGTATTTT,CASSLGFTDTQYF,few,TRBJ2-3,-,TRBV11-2
TGTGCCAGCAGCCTCACTCATCGAGCCCGTGAGCAGTTCTTC,CASSLTHRAREQFF,-,TRBJ2-1,-,TRBV5-6
TGTGCCAGCAGCTCCGAGGGCTCCCCTGGAAACACCATATATTTT,CASSSEGSPGNTIYF,few,TRBJ1-3,-,TRBV7-2
TGTGCCAGCAGCCCCCGAGTGAGGGGCTCCTCCTACGAGCAGTACTTC,CASSPRVRGSSYEQYF,-,TRBJ2-7,-,TRBV5-5
TGCGCCAGCAGCTTGGCCCCGGGGTACGGCGAGCAGTACTTC,CASSLAPGYGEQYF,few,TRBJ2-7,-,TRBV5-1
TGTGCCAGCAGCCACTTCCGGGGGGGTTCGAATGAGCAGTTCTTC,CASSHFRGGSNEQFF,few,TRBJ2-1,TRBD2,TRBV14
TGTGCCAGCTCACCGAAGCCGGACGAGCCCCAGCATTTT,CASSPKPDEPQHF,few,TRBJ1-5,-,TRBV18
TGTGCCAGCAGCTTAATAGCGGGATTAAACCAAGAGACCCAGTACTTC,CASSLIAGLNQETQYF,-,TRBJ2-5,TRBD2,TRBV7-9
TGCAGCGTTGAAGAAGGTGGCAGGGGGCGGTCTGAGACCCAGTACTTC,CSVEEGGRGRSETQYF,few,TRBJ2-5,TRBD1,TRBV29-1
TGTGCCAGCAGCTTAGTCGGCGGCAGGAGCTCCTACGAGCAGTACTTC,CASSLVGGRSSYEQYF,-,TRBJ2-7,-,TRBV7-2
TGTGCCAGCATCACGATTAGCTCCTACAATGAGCAGTTCTTC,CASITISSYNEQFF,-,TRBJ2-1,-,TRBV5-7
TGTGCCAGCAGTTACGCGATGGGACTACAGTACTTC,CASSYAMGLQYF,-,TRBJ2-7,TRBD2,TRBV6-6
TGCGCCAGCACCCGGGCGTCTAGCGGCGGAGATACGCAGTATTTT,CASTRASSGGDTQYF,many,TRBJ2-3,TRBD2,TRBV5-1
TGCGCCAGCAGCATTACAGGGGGTGGCTACAATGAGCAGTTCTTC,CASSITGGGYNEQFF,-,TRBJ2-1,TRBD1,TRBV5-1
TGCAGCGCCCGACTAGCGGGAGGGACTATCCAAGAGACCCAGTACTTC,CSARLAGGTIQETQYF,few,TRBJ2-5,TRBD2,TRBV29-1
TGTGCCAGCAGCCAAGATACCTCAGGGGGGGGCTACACCTTC,CASSQDTSGGGYTF,once,TRBJ1-2,TRBD1,TRBV4-2
TGTGCCAGCAGTTGGGGGGGACTAGCTTACAATGAGCAGTTCTTC,CASSWGGLAYNEQFF,once,TRBJ2-1,TRBD2,TRBV12-3/TRBV12-4
TGCGCCAGCAGCCAAGGGATACCAGGTGGCACTGGGGCCAACGTCCTGACTTTC,CASSQGIPGGTGANVLTF,-,TRBJ2-6,-,TRBV4-1
TGCAGTCCAACAACAGGGACTAGAAGGGAGCAGTATTTT,CSPTTGTRREQYF,-,TRBJ2-3,TRBD2,TRBV20-1
TGTGCCAGCAGCTTAGGGACTAGTTGGAACACAGATACGCAGTATTTT,CASSLGTSWNTDTQYF,many,TRBJ2-3,TRBD2,TRBV7-2
TGTGCCACCGTTCAGGGCGAGGGCTACACCTTC,CATVQGEGYTF,-,TRBJ1-2,-,TRBV10-3
TGTGCCACCAGCAGAGCCGGATACGAGCAGTACTTC,CATSRAGYEQYF,many,TRBJ2-7,-,TRBV15
TGTGCCATCAGTGAGTCGAACTCGGGGGGAGCTTTCTTT,CAISESNSGGAFF,-,TRBJ1-1,-,TRBV10-3
TGTGCCATCAGGGGACAGGGGCCCTACGAGCAGTACTTC,CAIRGQGPYEQYF,-,TRBJ2-7,TRBD1,TRBV10-3
TGTGCCAGCACCCCGGGACTAGCGGGAGTAAGCACCGGGGAGCTGTTTTTT,CASTPGLAGVSTGELFF,few,TRBJ2-2,TRBD2,TRBV5-5
TGCGCCAGCACTAGACAGGAGTCGATGGCTGAAGCTTTCTTT,CASTRQESMAEAFF,-,TRBJ1-1,-,TRBV4-3